This entry features one T cell receptor beta chain sequence. This sample was taken from a study of cytotoxic CD8 clonotypes in ibrutinib-treated CLL. The CDR3 is 15 residues long. V gave up 6 bases and J gave up 0 bases; unmatched junction bases: 6. Germline loops: CDR1 SNHLY, CDR2 FYNNEI. TCRdb keeps only in-frame clones here, not all; method: immunoSEQ multiplex PCR. This sample carries approximately 330,000 clones, about 80% of them seen once, and the ten largest clones take 6.7%. The sequencing used PBMCs, collected before ibrutinib treatment. The rearrangement uses TRBV2 and TRBJ2-3; 7 bases are shared with TRBD1. The sequence was obtained from a human donor with chronic lymphocytic leukemia. The CDR3 DNA is TGTGCCAGCAGGAACCGGGACAGTAGCACAGATACGCAGTATTTT. It yields the protein CASRNRDSSTDTQYF. Full variable domain (remainder filled in from reference TRBV2 and TRBJ2-3): EPEVTQTPSHQVTQMGQEVILRCVPISNHLYFYWYRQILGQKVEFLVSFYNNEISEKSEIFDDQFSVERPDGSNFTLKIRSTKLEDSAMYFCASRNRDSSTDTQYFGPGTRLTVL.